These 15 T cell receptor beta chains came from one sample sequenced in a study of T cells in Graves' hyperthyroidism and ophthalmopathy. The source material, RNA transcripts, was used to amplify TCR beta CDR3 regions. A set of HTBI primers served as the primers for a first-round RT-PCR of the TCR CDR3. TCRdb re-called the multiplex PCR reads through MiXCR, storing one row per CDR3 protein. Counted here are about 560,000 distinct CDR3 sequences, 16% occurring once; the ten biggest clones make up around 18%. Sequencing was done on a sample of blood. The receptors come from a young woman with Graves' hyperthyroidism.

This clonotype has only a few counts. This rearrangement joins TRBV7-9 to TRBJ2-3; 11 bases match TRBD1. V gave up 5 bases and J gave up 0 bases; unmatched junction bases: 7. This CDR3 has 17 amino acids. Germline CDR1 SEHNR, CDR2 FQNEAQ (reference sequence). As DNA, the CDR3 is TGTGCCAGCAGCCTCGCCGGGACAGGGGGGAGCACAGATACGCAGTATTTT. Protein: CASSLAGTGGSTDTQYF.

This sequence joins TRBV28 and TRBJ2-7; 10 bases match TRBD2. The CDR3 totals 14 residues. V lost 6 bases to trimming and J lost 4 bases; unmatched junction nucleotides: 6. Germline values: CDR1 MDHEN, CDR2 SYDVKM. The CDR3 spells CASSTSGREYEQYF. The CDR3 nucleotides are TGTGCCAGCAGCACGAGCGGGAGGGAATACGAGCAGTACTTC.

The genes are TRBV29-1 and TRBJ2-3, with D perhaps matching TRBD1 (6 bases). Trimming stripped 7 bases from V and 4 bases from J, with 18 bases between. Germline CDR1 and CDR2: SQVTM and ANQGSEA. The length of the CDR3 is 14 residues. The CDR3 bases are TGCAGCGCACCGCTAGGGGGAGTTTCAGATACGCAGTATTTT. This encodes CSAPLGGVSDTQYF.

In its sample, this clonotype was seen a few times. The V call is TRBV12-3 or TRBV12-4, the J call TRBJ2-2, with 12 bases aligning to TRBD2. Germline trimming cut 6 bases from V and 4 bases from J; bases unmatched to any gene: 15. This CDR3 spans 19 amino acids. CDR3 region: CASRPYRLAGDDSTGELFF. CDR3 in DNA: TGTGCCAGCAGACCTTACCGACTAGCGGGAGACGATAGCACCGGGGAGCTGTTTTTT.

This chain uses TRBV7-9 with TRBJ2-2; no clear D. Germline V CDR1 and CDR2: SEHNR, FQNEAQ (reference sequence). The CDR3 is 12 residues long. V lost 2 bases and J 7 bases, leaving 5 bases between the germline ends. The CDR3 here is CASSLFGGELFF. The CDR3 DNA sequence: TGTGCCAGCAGCTTATTCGGCGGGGAGCTGTTTTTT.

The chain joins TRBV5-4 to TRBJ2-5, with D possibly matching TRBD2 (6 bases). V was shortened by 2 bases and J by 5 bases, with 13 bases between the two germline ends. The CDR3 consists of 14 residues. Per the germline V gene, CDR1 is SGHNT and CDR2 is YYREEE (reference sequence). This CDR3 is CASSLGGNPETQYF. Here the CDR3 DNA reads TGTGCCAGCAGCTTAGGAGGGAATCCGGAGACCCAGTACTTC.

The gene calls are TRBV11-2 and TRBJ1-4, with TRBD1 matching 7 bases. Looked up from germline, CDR1 is SGHAT and CDR2 is FQNNGV. V shed 5 bases and J 0 bases; nucleotides not matched to a gene: 12. The CDR3 has 18 residues. The CDR3 reads CASSPVVRDRPTNEKLFF. The CDR3 DNA reads as TGTGCCAGCAGCCCCGTAGTGAGGGACAGACCAACTAATGAAAAACTGTTTTTT.

This clonotype was detected many times. The chain employs TRBV7-2 and TRBJ2-5; 11 bases line up with TRBD2. Per germline, CDR1 SGHTA and CDR2 FQGNSA. Trimming at V came to 3 bases and at J to 5 bases, leaving 5 bases not matched to a gene. CDR3 length: 15 residues. The CDR3 loop reads CASSFLAGGWETQYF. CDR3 nucleotide sequence: TGTGCCAGCAGCTTTCTAGCGGGAGGATGGGAGACCCAGTACTTC.

The gene calls are TRBV9 and TRBJ2-1; D is perhaps TRBD2 (5 bases). Germline assignment: CDR1 SGDLS and CDR2 YYNGEE. The CDR3 has 14 amino acids. V was clipped by 0 bases and J by 2 bases, with 6 bases between them. CDR3 amino acids: CASSVGTAYNEQFF. Here the CDR3 DNA reads TGTGCCAGCAGCGTAGGGACTGCCTACAATGAGCAGTTCTTC.

Ten or more counts support this clonotype. The rearrangement links TRBV10-1 to TRBJ2-3; a weak D match, TRBD2 (6 bases). The CDR3 length is 14 residues. Germline V CDR1 and CDR2: WNHNN, SYGVQD (reference sequence). Between the trimmed V and J ends, which lost 6 bases and 3 bases, there was a span of 13 bases. CDR3 protein: CASSPSAPTDTQYF. DNA for the CDR3: TGCGCCAGCAGCCCTAGCGCGCCGACAGATACGCAGTATTTT.

This clonotype was counted ten times or more. The genes are TRBV7-2 and TRBJ2-3, with 13 bases matching TRBD2. The germline V gene has CDR1 SGHTA and CDR2 FQGNSA. The V segment lost 0 bases and the J segment 6 bases; nucleotides outside the gene matches: 9. The CDR3 length is 18 residues. The CDR3 DNA is TGTGCCAGCAGCTTAGCGAGAACTAGCGGGAGGGCCCGTGATACGCAGTATTTT. This sequence encodes CASSLARTSGRARDTQYF.

The chain joins TRBV20-1 to TRBJ1-3, with D perhaps matching TRBD1 (5 bases). CDR1 DFQATT and CDR2 SNEGSKA come from the germline V gene (reference sequence). Trimming removed 3 bases from V and 2 bases from J, with 14 bases in between. The CDR3 contains 15 residues. For the CDR3, the DNA is TGCAGTGCTAGGAGGGATAGGGGAGCTGGAAACACCATATATTTT. As protein: CSARRDRGAGNTIYF.

The V and J genes are TRBV29-1 and TRBJ2-3; possibly TRBD1 or TRBD2 for D (5 bases each). The CDR3 is made up of 16 amino acids. Trimming took 4 bases from V and 2 from J, leaving 19 bases between them. Germline CDR1 reads SQVTM; CDR2 reads ANQGSEA. In nucleotides, the CDR3 is TGCAGCGTTGGGCCCCCGGGGCAGTCCTACACAGATACGCAGTATTTT. Translating gives CSVGPPGQSYTDTQYF.

The sample holds many counts of this clonotype. This rearrangement joins TRBV20-1 to TRBJ2-1; TRBD2 agrees at 12 bases. Losses at the gene ends were 6 bases for V and 6 bases for J; bases not matched to a gene: 9. CDR1 DFQATT and CDR2 SNEGSKA come from the germline V gene (reference sequence). The CDR3 has 15 amino acids. The CDR3 reads CSAVGVTSGSNEQFF. CDR3 in DNA: TGCAGTGCGGTGGGGGTGACTAGCGGGAGCAATGAGCAGTTCTTC.

This clonotype was counted a few times. This chain joins TRBV29-1 and TRBJ2-4, with TRBD1 matching 11 bases. V shed 7 bases, J shed 6 bases, and the junction held 5 bases outside the gene matches. This CDR3 is 13 amino acids long. The germline CDR1 and CDR2 sequences are SQVTM and ANQGSEA. CDR3 region: CSASDRGRNIQYF. In DNA, the CDR3 is TGCAGCGCATCGGACAGGGGGCGAAACATTCAGTACTTC.